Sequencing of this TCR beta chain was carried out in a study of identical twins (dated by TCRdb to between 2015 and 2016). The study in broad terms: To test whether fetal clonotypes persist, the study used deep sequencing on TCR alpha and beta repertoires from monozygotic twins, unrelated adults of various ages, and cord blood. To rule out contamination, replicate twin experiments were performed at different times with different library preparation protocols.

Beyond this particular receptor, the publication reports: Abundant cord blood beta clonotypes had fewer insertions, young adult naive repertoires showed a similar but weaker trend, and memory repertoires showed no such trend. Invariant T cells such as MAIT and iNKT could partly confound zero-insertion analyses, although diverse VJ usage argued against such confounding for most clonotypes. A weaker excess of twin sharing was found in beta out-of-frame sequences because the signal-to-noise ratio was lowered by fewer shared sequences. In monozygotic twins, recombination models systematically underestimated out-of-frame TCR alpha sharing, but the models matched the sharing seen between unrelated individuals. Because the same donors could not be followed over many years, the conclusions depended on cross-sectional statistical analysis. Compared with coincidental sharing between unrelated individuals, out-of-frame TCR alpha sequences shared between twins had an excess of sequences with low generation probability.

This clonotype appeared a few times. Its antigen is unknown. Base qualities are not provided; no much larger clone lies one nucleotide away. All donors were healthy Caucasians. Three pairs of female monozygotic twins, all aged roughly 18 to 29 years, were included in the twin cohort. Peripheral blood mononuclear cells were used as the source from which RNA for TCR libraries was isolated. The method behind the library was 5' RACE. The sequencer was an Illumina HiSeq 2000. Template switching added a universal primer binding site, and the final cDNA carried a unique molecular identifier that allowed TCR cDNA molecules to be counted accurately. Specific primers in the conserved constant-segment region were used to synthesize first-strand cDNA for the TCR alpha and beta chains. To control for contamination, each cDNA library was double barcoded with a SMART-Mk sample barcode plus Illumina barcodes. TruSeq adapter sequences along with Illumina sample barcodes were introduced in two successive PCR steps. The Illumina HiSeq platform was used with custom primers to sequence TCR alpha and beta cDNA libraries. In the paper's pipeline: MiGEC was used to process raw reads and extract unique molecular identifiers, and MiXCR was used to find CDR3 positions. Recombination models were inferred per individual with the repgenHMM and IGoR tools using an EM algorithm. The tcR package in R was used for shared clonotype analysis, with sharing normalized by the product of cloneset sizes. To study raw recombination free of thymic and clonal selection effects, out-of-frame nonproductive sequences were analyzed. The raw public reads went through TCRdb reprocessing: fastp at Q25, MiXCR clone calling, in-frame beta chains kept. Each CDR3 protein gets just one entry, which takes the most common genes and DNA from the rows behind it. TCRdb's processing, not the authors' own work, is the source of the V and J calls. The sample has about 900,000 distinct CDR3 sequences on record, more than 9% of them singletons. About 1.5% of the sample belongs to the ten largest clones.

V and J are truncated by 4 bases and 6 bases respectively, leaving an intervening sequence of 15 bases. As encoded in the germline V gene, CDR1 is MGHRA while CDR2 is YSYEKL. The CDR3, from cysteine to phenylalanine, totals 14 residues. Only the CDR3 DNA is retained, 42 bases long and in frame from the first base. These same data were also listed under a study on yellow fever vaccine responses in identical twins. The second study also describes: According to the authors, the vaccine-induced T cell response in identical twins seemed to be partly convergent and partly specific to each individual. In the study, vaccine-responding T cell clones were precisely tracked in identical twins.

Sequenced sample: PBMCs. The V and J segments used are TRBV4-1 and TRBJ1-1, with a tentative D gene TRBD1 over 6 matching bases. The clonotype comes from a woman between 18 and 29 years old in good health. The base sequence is TGCGCCAGCAGCCGGAATTTACAGGGCTCTGAAGCTTTCTTT. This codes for CASSRNLQGSEAFF.